This T cell receptor (beta chain) appears in the sequencing data of a study of blood T cell repertoires in COVID-19. Study in general: Samples taken during acute and convalescent COVID-19 were collected in the United States, Italy and Spain. Nucleic acid was either cDNA or gDNA, and it came from T cells, B-cell-depleted T cells, or PBMCs.

V lost 2 bases and J lost 1, with 13 bases in between. Germline CDR1 and CDR2: SGHDT and YYEEEE. The CDR3 has 16 amino acids. Original handling: Nucleated cell number was recorded as an estimate derived from reference gene primer amplification. Repertoires were generated with immunoSEQ multiplex PCR, while TCRdb's copy carries only in-frame clones and drops some. The V and J calls and clone size come from that table; D and trimming were worked out from the DNA. The profile shows 95,000 to 110,000 clones, around 88% of them singletons. The chain is built from TRBV5-6 and TRBJ1-5; tentative D call: TRBD1 (6 bases). The specimen sequenced was peripheral blood. The clonotype was recovered from a human donor in a cohort sampled during active COVID-19. The CDR3 nucleotides read TGTGCCAGCAGCTTCGGGGGGCGGGTCAGCAATCAGCCCCAGCATTTT. Translated, it gives CASSFGGRVSNQPQHF.